What follows are 15 T cell receptor beta chains derived from one specimen sequenced in a study of T cell changes during pregnancy in multiple sclerosis. Repertoires were generated with immunoSEQ multiplex PCR, while TCRdb's copy carries only in-frame clones and drops some. The table lists about 34,000 clones, roughly 89% of them singletons, with roughly 4% in the top ten. The sample was CD8+ T cells from peripheral blood mononuclear cells, taken in the third trimester of pregnancy. These receptors were collected from a female donor with multiple sclerosis, enrolled in a pregnancy study.

This chain joins TRBV7-9 and TRBJ1-1, with 9 bases matching TRBD1. V trimming: 4 bases; J trimming: 4 bases; junction bases outside the gene matches: 7. Germline values: CDR1 SEHNR, CDR2 FQNEAQ (reference sequence). The CDR3 runs to 15 residues. This CDR3 is CASSSLQGARTEAFF. CDR3 in DNA: TGTGCCAGCAGCTCGCTACAGGGGGCGCGCACTGAAGCTTTCTTT.

The chain uses TRBV7-9 and TRBJ2-1, with 8 bases aligning to TRBD1. The germline gives CDR1 SEHNR, CDR2 FQNEAQ (reference sequence). CDR3 length: 15 amino acids. The ends lost 0 bases at V and 5 bases at J; junction bases unmatched: 3. The CDR3 spells CASSLAGTGDNEQFF. CDR3 in DNA: TGTGCCAGCAGCTTAGCGGGGACAGGAGACAATGAGCAGTTCTTC.

The J gene is TRBJ1-2, the V gene TRBV4-2; possible D gene TRBD1, 5 bases. This CDR3 contains 15 residues. The V gene's germline CDR1 is LGHNA and CDR2 YNFKEQ. Trimming cost V 1 base and J 0 bases, with 9 bases left between them. The CDR3 loop is CASSQARTPNYGYTF. Here the CDR3 DNA reads TGTGCCAGCAGCCAAGCAAGGACACCTAACTATGGCTACACCTTC.

The chain joins TRBV9 to TRBJ2-5; 9 nucleotides agree with TRBD2. Trimming at V came to 3 bases and at J to 4 bases, leaving 13 bases not matched to a gene. This CDR3 is built from 17 residues. Per the germline V gene, CDR1 is SGDLS and CDR2 is YYNGEE. CDR3 DNA: TGTGCCAGCAGCGCCCCCGCCGGACTAGCGTTGGGAGAGACCCAGTACTTC. This gives the protein CASSAPAGLALGETQYF.

The rearrangement joins TRBV9 to TRBJ1-4; perhaps TRBD1 as D (5 bases). V shed 6 bases and J shed 6 bases, with 15 bases lying between them. Germline V CDR1 and CDR2: SGDLS, YYNGEE. This CDR3 contains 14 residues. CDR3 nucleotide sequence: TGTGCCAGCAAAGGCAGGGAAGACGATGAAAAACTGTTTTTT. Its translation is CASKGREDDEKLFF.

The chain joins TRBV5-4 to TRBJ2-5, with 9 positions matching TRBD2. Losses at the gene ends were 0 bases for V and 1 base for J; bases not matched to a gene: 1. This CDR3 contains 15 residues. Germline-derived CDR1 and CDR2 are SGHNT and YYREEE (reference sequence). The CDR3 reads CASSLGGLAQETQYF. CDR3 in DNA: TGTGCCAGCAGCTTGGGGGGACTAGCCCAAGAGACCCAGTACTTC.

The rearrangement links TRBV4-1 to TRBJ2-7; 7 positions agree with TRBD1. V lost 2 bases to trimming and J lost 5 bases; unmatched junction nucleotides: 9. In germline, CDR1 is MGHRA, CDR2 YSYEKL. This CDR3 region has 15 residues. In DNA, the CDR3 is TGCGCCAGCAGCCAATCGACAGGGATAAGGGACGAGCAGTACTTC. Encoded protein: CASSQSTGIRDEQYF.

This chain connects TRBV11-3 to TRBJ2-7; 8 bases are shared with TRBD2. With 1 base clipped from V and 8 bases from J, the junction kept 7 bases outside the gene matches. This CDR3 contains 14 residues. Germline V gene data show CDR1 as SGHNT and CDR2 as YENEEA. The CDR3 sequence: CASSLAGGENQQYF. CDR3 DNA: TGTGCCAGCAGCTTAGCGGGGGGGGAAAATCAGCAGTACTTC.

The chain couples TRBV7-3 to TRBJ1-1; D not resolved. This CDR3 contains 13 residues. V was cut by 4 bases and J by 1 base, with 7 bases left in between. Germline lookup yields CDR1 SGHTA and CDR2 FQGTGA. CDR3 DNA sequence: TGTGCCAGCAGCTCCTACAGGAACACTGAAGCTTTCTTT. It is translated as CASSSYRNTEAFF.

The CDR3 nucleotides are TGTGCCACCAGCAGTAACAGGGATGGGAACACTGAAGCTTTCTTT. This translates into CATSSNRDGNTEAFF. This sequence joins TRBV15 and TRBJ1-1; weak D call: TRBD1 (6 bases). CDR3 length: 15 amino acids. Trimming removed 3 bases from V and 1 base from J, with 12 bases in between. CDR1 and CDR2 from the germline V gene are LNHNV and YYDKDF (reference sequence).

The genes are TRBV7-2 and TRBJ1-1; 9 nucleotides align to TRBD1. V trimming: 3 bases; J trimming: 3 bases; junction bases outside the gene matches: 5. The CDR3 runs 15 residues. The germline gives CDR1 SGHTA, CDR2 FQGNSA. CDR3 in amino acids: CASSFGTGMDTEAFF. DNA of the CDR3: TGTGCCAGCAGCTTTGGGACAGGGATGGACACTGAAGCTTTCTTT.

The V and J genes are TRBV9 and TRBJ1-2; D not resolved. The CDR3 extends over 14 amino acids. Per germline, CDR1 SGDLS and CDR2 YYNGEE. The V and J ends lost 0 bases and 0 bases respectively, with 6 bases between them. For the CDR3, the DNA is TGTGCCAGCAGCGTAGCTGGCCCTAACTATGGCTACACCTTC. The encoded protein is CASSVAGPNYGYTF.

The CDR3 protein is CASSVGASPLHF. The CDR3 DNA reads TGTGCCAGCAGCGTAGGGGCATCACCCCTCCACTTT. The chain joins TRBV9 to TRBJ1-6; D remains unclear. Germline V gene sequence: CDR1 SGDLS, CDR2 YYNGEE. Trimming took off 0 bases at V and 10 bases at J, with 5 bases between the two ends. This CDR3 is built from 12 residues.

The gene calls are TRBV30 and TRBJ1-1, with 7 bases aligning to TRBD1. The V and J ends lost 5 bases and 12 bases, in that order; junction bases with no gene match: 12. The V gene's germline CDR1 is GTSNPN and CDR2 SVGIG (reference sequence). The length of the CDR3 is 12 residues. The CDR3 DNA is TGTGCCTGGTCCCCCGGGACAGTAATGACTTTCTTT. Its translation is CAWSPGTVMTFF.

The gene calls are TRBV12-5 and TRBJ2-3; 7 nucleotides agree with TRBD2. This CDR3 spans 17 amino acids. V gave up 0 bases and J gave up 4 bases; unmatched junction bases: 10. Germline V gives CDR1 LGHNT, CDR2 FRNRAP. In DNA, the CDR3 is TGTGCTAGTGGTTTGGTACGGCTAGCGGAACTAGCAGATACGCAGTATTTT. This codes for CASGLVRLAELADTQYF.